This section outlines one T cell receptor (beta chain) sequence together with its context. Its target is not known. The ends lost 1 base at V and 1 base at J; junction bases unmatched: 14. The CDR3 runs 18 residues. Per the germline V gene, CDR1 is GTSNPN and CDR2 is SVGIG (reference sequence). The record originates from a study of persistence of HIV-infected CD4 T cells. Sequencing used immunoSEQ version 4 in survey mode. TCRdb keeps only in-frame clones here, not all; method: immunoSEQ multiplex PCR. The sample records about 33,000 clones, roughly four fifths being singletons. The stimulus was an HIV-1 Gag 15-mer peptide pool, 0.85 to 1 ug/peptide/mL. CD40L/CD69 double-negative CD45RO-high memory CD4+ T cells were collected.

The receptor comes from an adult with HIV. The donor label of this sample is uncertain. The chain carries TRBV30 and TRBJ1-1, with 8 nucleotides matching TRBD1. Sequencing was performed on cultured CD4+ T cells from PBMCs, taken from a patient who received antiretroviral therapy. The CDR3 sequence is CAWSAYQTGGAQNTEAFF. The CDR3, as DNA: TGTGCCTGGAGTGCCTACCAAACAGGGGGTGCCCAGAACACTGAAGCTTTCTTT.